A selection of T cell receptor beta chains follows, all from one sample in a study of blood T cell repertoires in COVID-19. Assay: immunoSEQ multiplex PCR; the TCRdb copy retains only in-frame clones and omits some. Of some 290,000 clones listed, over 90% are singletons. Sequenced sample: PBMCs or T cells enriched from blood (not recorded which). All receptors derive from a woman aged 30 to 39 who had been exposed to COVID-19. Each CDR3 is given with its conserved first and last residue. The order of the fields is V gene, CDR3 length, D gene, CDR3 protein. The D gene is left open where the match is weak.

>TRBV5-4|14|TRBD2
CASSLLAGEETQYF
>TRBV6-5|14|NA
CASSPPYSSYGYTF
>TRBV2|14|NA
CASRYRVGNQPQHF
>TRBV7-9|16|TRBD1
CASSLFGDRGNYGYTF
>TRBV4-2|14|NA
CASSQDAGRDGYTF
>TRBV29-1|12|NA
CSGQDEVEKLFF
>TRBV7-8|14|TRBD1
CASSLRGGAQGYTF
>TRBV10-2|13|NA
CASTPDRYNEQFF
>TRBV14|14|NA
CASSPYFDSYGYTF
>TRBV10-3|13|TRBD1
CAIREQGLVEQYF
>TRBV2|14|NA
CASLRRESSYEQYF
>TRBV29-1|15|NA
CSVGTITVLNTEAFF
>TRBV30|12|NA
CAWTAGGAEAFF
>TRBV11-2|18|TRBD2
CASSYVRRGLAGGHEQFF
>TRBV4-2|13|NA
CASSPGDRTEAFF
>TRBV4-2|14|NA
CASTRDRLNTEAFF
>TRBV11-2|16|TRBD1
CASSDTGTGRYTEAFF
>TRBV18|13|NA
CASSNSAGNEQYF
>TRBV5-1|15|TRBD1
CASSFLQGAPYGYTF
>TRBV5-6|16|TRBD2
CASSGAGLPLQETQYF
>TRBV7-9|14|TRBD2
CASSPQGLQETQYF
>TRBV3-1/TRBV3-2|15|TRBD2
CASSRLAGGTDTQYF
>TRBV9|13|NA
CASSVGGGIEQYF
>TRBV5-1|14|NA
CASRPLEGTYGYTF
>TRBV7-9|12|NA
CASSLDRGGYTF
>TRBV28|14|TRBD1
CASSFRGGNQPQHF
>TRBV7-6|15|NA
CASRLTGSSGNTIYF
>TRBV2|16|TRBD2
CASSAIPGLAGGTQYF
>TRBV7-9|15|NA
CASSLHRSVFSPLHF
>TRBV19|15|TRBD1
CASSIHRGALDTQYF
>TRBV10-3|14|TRBD2
CAISVGGAQETQYF
>TRBV28|15|TRBD2
CASSSLAGGADTQYF
>TRBV6-5|14|NA
CASSIRGPQETQYF
>TRBV30|15|NA
CAWSGDRLAKNIQYF
>TRBV6-5|14|NA
CATSGRYSNQPQHF
>TRBV19|17|NA
CASSRGRVPITGNTIYF
>TRBV5-6|17|TRBD2
CASSLKTAGGWTDTQYF
>TRBV9|14|TRBD1
CASRQGAGTGELFF
>TRBV30|15|NA
CAWSVMGTAGNTIYF
>TRBV29-1|14|TRBD2
CSVEGGLGADTQYF
>TRBV6-1|20|NA
CASSARGGGGPTNVYNEQFF
>TRBV7-2|15|NA
CASSWAPNMNTEAFF
>TRBV9|16|TRBD2
CASSPPTSGGPFEQFF
>TRBV9|13|TRBD1
CASSLQGAGGYTF
>TRBV6-5|16|TRBD1
CASSFTIRTGAYEQYF
>TRBV3-1/TRBV3-2|18|NA
CASSQDMSAGLAKNIQYF
>TRBV4-1|16|TRBD2
CASSHPTSVRQETQYF
>TRBV2|13|NA
CASRTGTLQSLHF
>TRBV30|15|TRBD2
CAWSVRSGVTDTQYF
>TRBV7-2|14|TRBD1
CASSRDRGLYGYTF